This TCR beta chain comes out of a study of T cell responses to AZD1222 COVID-19 vaccine. Only in-frame clones appear in the TCRdb table, and some are missing; sequencing was by immunoSEQ multiplex PCR. The sample holds 150,000 to 200,000 clones, 70% to 90% seen once. About this clone: What it binds is unknown.

Whole-study findings and limits: Across spike, vaccine-associated CD4 TCRs were found, dominant at 160-218 and 743-854. Compared with day 0, the breadth and depth of the Spike-specific TCR repertoire rose significantly after two doses of AZD1222. There were repertoire samples only from the period after the peak T cell response.

CDR3 length: 13 residues. V was pared by 4 bases and J by 7 bases, with 3 bases of the junction left unmatched. CDR1 is WNHNN and CDR2 is SYGVQD in the germline V gene (reference sequence). The chain couples TRBV10-1 to TRBJ2-2; 7 bases line up with TRBD2. The sequencing used peripheral blood, collected 28 days after the second AZD1222 dose. This TCR was sampled from an adult who received the AZD1222 COVID-19 vaccine. The CDR3 DNA reads TGCGCCAGCAGTGGACTAGCCGTCGGGGAGCTGTTTTTT. It is translated as CASSGLAVGELFF.